This entry features one T cell receptor (beta chain) sequence. The sample originates from a study of blood T cell repertoires in COVID-19. Overall study: COVID-19 samples, acute and convalescent, were from the United States, Italy and Spain.

Method: immunoSEQ multiplex PCR; TCRdb's copy keeps in-frame clones and lacks some. Of roughly 300,000 clones listed, 65% to 90% are singletons. The sample comprised PBMCs or T cells enriched from blood (not recorded which). This clonotype originated in a woman in her thirties or forties with acute COVID-19.

The CDR3 is CASSYVSSGSSYTQYF. CDR3 nucleotides: TGTGCCAGCAGTTACGTATCTAGCGGGAGTTCGTATACGCAGTATTTT. This chain links TRBV6-2 or TRBV6-3 with TRBJ2-3; 10 bases agree with TRBD2. From germline, CDR1 is MNHEY and CDR2 SVGEGT. J was trimmed by 7 bases and V by 2 bases; bases with no gene match: 9. The CDR3 consists of 16 residues.